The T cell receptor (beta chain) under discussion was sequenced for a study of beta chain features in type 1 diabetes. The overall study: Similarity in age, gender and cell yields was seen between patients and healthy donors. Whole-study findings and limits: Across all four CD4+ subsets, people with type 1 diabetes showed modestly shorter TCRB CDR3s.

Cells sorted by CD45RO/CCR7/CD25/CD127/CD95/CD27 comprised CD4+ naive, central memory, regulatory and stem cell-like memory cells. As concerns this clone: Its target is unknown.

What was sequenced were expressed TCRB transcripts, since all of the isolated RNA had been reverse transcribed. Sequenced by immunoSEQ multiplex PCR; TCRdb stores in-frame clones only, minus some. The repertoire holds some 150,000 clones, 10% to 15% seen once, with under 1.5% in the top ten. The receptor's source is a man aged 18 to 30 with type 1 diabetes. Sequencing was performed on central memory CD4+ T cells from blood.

As DNA, the CDR3 is TGTGCCAGCAGGACTAGCGGGGGGTACCAAGAGACCCAGTACTTC. Its protein is CASRTSGGYQETQYF. The chain carries TRBV6-5 and TRBJ2-5; 13 bases are shared with TRBD2. The CDR3 extends over 15 amino acids. V gave up 6 bases and J gave up 0 bases; unmatched junction bases: 1. Germline values: CDR1 MNHEY, CDR2 SVGAGI.